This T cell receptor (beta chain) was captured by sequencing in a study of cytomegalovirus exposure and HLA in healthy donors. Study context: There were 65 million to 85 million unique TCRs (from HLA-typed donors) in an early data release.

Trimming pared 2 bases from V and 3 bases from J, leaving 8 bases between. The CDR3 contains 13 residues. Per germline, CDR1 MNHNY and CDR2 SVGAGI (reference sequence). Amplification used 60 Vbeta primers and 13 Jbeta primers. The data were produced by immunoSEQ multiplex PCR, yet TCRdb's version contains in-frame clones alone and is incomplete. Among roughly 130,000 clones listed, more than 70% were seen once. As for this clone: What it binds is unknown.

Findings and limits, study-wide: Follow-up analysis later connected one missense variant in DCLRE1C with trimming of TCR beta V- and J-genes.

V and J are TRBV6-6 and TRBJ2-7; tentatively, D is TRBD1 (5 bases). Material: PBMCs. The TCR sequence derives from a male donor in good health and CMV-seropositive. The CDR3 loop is CASSYPDSYEQYF. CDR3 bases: TGTGCCAGCAGTTACCCAGACAGCTACGAGCAGTACTTC.